The rows below give T cell receptor beta chains drawn from one sample of a study of cytomegalovirus exposure and HLA in healthy donors. Profiling relied on immunoSEQ multiplex PCR, and the TCRdb table lists in-frame clones only, not all of them. This table holds approximately 110,000 clones, around 85% found once. Sequenced material: PBMCs. These receptors were obtained from a man aged 30 to 45 in good health and CMV-seropositive. Each CDR3 is given with its conserved first and last residue. Each record gives: clone size, V gene, J gene, D gene, CDR3 DNA, CDR3 protein. A D gene is named only where the DNA matches it firmly. Rows give clone size only sometimes, using once, few, many, or a class for an expanded clone.

-	TRBV5-1	TRBJ2-7	TRBD2	TGCGCCAGCAGCCGCTTCGAAAGTAGCGGGGGGTTCTACGAGCAGTACTTC	CASSRFESSGGFYEQYF
few	TRBV2	TRBJ1-4	-	TGTGCCAGCAGTGAAACTAATAATGAAAAACTGTTTTTT	CASSETNNEKLFF
-	TRBV5-1	TRBJ2-7	TRBD1	TGCGCCAGCAGCTTGGCCCCGACAGGGACAGGGGAGCAGTACTTC	CASSLAPTGTGEQYF
-	TRBV29-1	TRBJ2-3	TRBD2	TGCAGCGTTGACCTGGCGGGGGGCACAGATACGCAGTATTTT	CSVDLAGGTDTQYF
-	TRBV25-1	TRBJ2-6	-	TGTGCCAGCAGTGAATTTAAGGGGACTGGCGGGGCCAACGTCCTGACTTTC	CASSEFKGTGGANVLTF
-	TRBV28	TRBJ2-7	TRBD1	TGTGCCAGCAGTACCTCCTGGGACAGAACCTACGAGCAGTACTTC	CASSTSWDRTYEQYF
-	TRBV28	TRBJ1-6	TRBD1	TGTGCCAGCAGCTACAGGGGGTCCTATAATTCACCCCTCCACTTT	CASSYRGSYNSPLHF
-	TRBV2	TRBJ2-5	TRBD2	TGTGCCAGCCAGCGGGGGGGCCAAGAGACCCAGTACTTC	CASQRGGQETQYF
-	TRBV4-3	TRBJ1-6	TRBD1	TGCGCCAGCAGCCCCTCCGGGACAGCGATTAATTCACCCCTCCACTTT	CASSPSGTAINSPLHF
-	TRBV2	TRBJ2-7	TRBD2	TGTGCCAGCAGCCTAGCGGGGGACACCTACGAGCAGTACTTC	CASSLAGDTYEQYF
few	TRBV6-5	TRBJ1-2	TRBD1	TGTGCCAGCAGCCGGACAGGGGAGGGCTACACCTTC	CASSRTGEGYTF
-	TRBV5-1	TRBJ2-1	TRBD1	TGCGCCAGCAGCAAGGGACAGAATTACAATGAGCAGTTCTTC	CASSKGQNYNEQFF
-	TRBV5-1	TRBJ2-7	-	TGCGCCAGCAGGGTGCCGGGACAAGCCTACGAGCAGTACTTC	CASRVPGQAYEQYF
-	TRBV6-1	TRBJ2-1	-	TGTGCCAGCAGTGGTAACGGGGGCAATGAGCAGTTCTTC	CASSGNGGNEQFF
-	TRBV7-3	TRBJ2-1	TRBD1	TGTGCCAGCAGCTTGGACAGGGGCGGATACAATGAGCAGTTCTTC	CASSLDRGGYNEQFF
few	TRBV5-3	TRBJ1-2	-	TGTGCCAGAAGCTTGGACAGGGCCGGCTATGGCTACACCTTC	CARSLDRAGYGYTF
-	TRBV19	TRBJ2-7	TRBD2	TGTGCCAGTAGTAGTGTAGCGGGGGCCATCTACGAGCAGTACTTC	CASSSVAGAIYEQYF
-	TRBV7-9	TRBJ1-5	TRBD1	TGTGCCAGCAGCCCCGACAGGGGTGGCAATCAGCCCCAGCATTTT	CASSPDRGGNQPQHF
few	TRBV19	TRBJ2-7	-	TGTGCCAGTAGTTCCGTCTCAGGGGCCGAGCAGTACTTC	CASSSVSGAEQYF
-	TRBV6-4	TRBJ2-3	-	TGTGCCAGCAGTGAGCGCGGGGCGGCAGATACGCAGTATTTT	CASSERGAADTQYF
-	TRBV5-1	TRBJ1-2	-	TGCGCCAGCAGCTTAGAAAGGGGCGGCTACACCTTC	CASSLERGGYTF
-	TRBV19	TRBJ1-5	-	TGTGCCAGTAGTACCCAGGGGAAGCAGCCCCAGCATTTT	CASSTQGKQPQHF
-	TRBV5-1	TRBJ2-5	-	TGCGCCAGCAGCTTGGACAGGGCCCAAGAGACCCAGTACTTC	CASSLDRAQETQYF
-	TRBV27	TRBJ1-6	-	TGTGCCAGCAGTCCCGGACAGAATAATTCACCCCTCCACTTT	CASSPGQNNSPLHF
-	TRBV10-3	TRBJ2-7	TRBD2	TGTGCCATCAGTGATGGGCTAGCGGGGGGCTACGAGCAGTACTTC	CAISDGLAGGYEQYF
-	TRBV30	TRBJ1-6	-	TGTGCCTGGGGGGGGTCCTATAATTCACCCCTCCACTTT	CAWGGSYNSPLHF
many	TRBV6-1	TRBJ2-7	-	TGTGCCAGCAGTGAACCCGGGTACGAGCAGTACTTC	CASSEPGYEQYF
-	TRBV6-1	TRBJ1-4	-	TGTGCCAGCAAGAGGGGGACCAATGAAAAACTGTTTTTT	CASKRGTNEKLFF
-	TRBV7-2	TRBJ2-3	-	TGTGCCAGCAGCTTAGCCGGGTTAGACACAGATACGCAGTATTTT	CASSLAGLDTDTQYF
-	TRBV6-4	TRBJ2-1	TRBD2	TGTGCCAGCAGTGAACTAGCGGGGCTGGGGCAGTTCTTC	CASSELAGLGQFF
-	TRBV9	TRBJ1-3	-	TGTGCCAGCAGCTCCGAGGGGGGGGAAGGCACCATATATTTT	CASSSEGGEGTIYF
-	TRBV2	TRBJ1-5	-	TGTGCCAGCCAAAGATTGGGCGATCAGCCCCAGCATTTT	CASQRLGDQPQHF
once	TRBV28	TRBJ1-6	-	TGTGCCAGCAGTTTAGAGGATCTTTCACCCCTCCACTTT	CASSLEDLSPLHF
once	TRBV15	TRBJ2-3	TRBD2	TGTGCCACCAGCAGAGATTCGGGGGGACGGGGCATAGATACGCAGTATTTT	CATSRDSGGRGIDTQYF
-	TRBV7-9	TRBJ1-1	-	TGTGCCAGCAGCTTAGTGCCAGAATACACTGAAGCTTTCTTT	CASSLVPEYTEAFF
-	TRBV27	TRBJ1-3	-	TGTGCCAGCATAGTAGCCAGGGGTAGCGGAAACACCATATATTTT	CASIVARGSGNTIYF
-	TRBV27	TRBJ2-7	-	TGTGCCAGCAGTTTAGGGTGGGCACAAGCGGACGAGCAGTACTTC	CASSLGWAQADEQYF
-	TRBV5-1	TRBJ1-4	TRBD1	TGCGCCAGCAGGGACCCAGGGGGCCCTGGCGAAAAACTGTTTTTT	CASRDPGGPGEKLFF
once	TRBV5-6	TRBJ1-2	-	TGTGCCAGCAGCGTACTCGGGGGTCCGTCTAACTATGGCTACACCTTC	CASSVLGGPSNYGYTF
-	TRBV7-9	TRBJ2-1	-	TGTGCCAGCAGCTTAGGACAGGTTGAGGCTGAGCAGTTCTTC	CASSLGQVEAEQFF
-	TRBV2	TRBJ2-6	TRBD1	TGTGCCATCACGGACAGGGGTAGCATAGGGGCCAACGTCCTGACTTTC	CAITDRGSIGANVLTF
once	TRBV2	TRBJ1-5	-	TGTGCCAGCGTGAGGGAGGGTAGAAATCAGCCCCAGCATTTT	CASVREGRNQPQHF
-	TRBV6-4	TRBJ1-5	TRBD1	TGTGCCAGCAGCCCCGGGACAGGCAATCAGCCCCAGCATTTT	CASSPGTGNQPQHF
-	TRBV30	TRBJ2-5	-	TGTGCCAGAGAGGGTACAGCGCGGGAGACCCAGTACTTC	CAREGTARETQYF
few	TRBV7-8	TRBJ1-2	TRBD1	TGTGCCAGCAGCCCCGGACAGGGGTTCTATGGCTACACCTTC	CASSPGQGFYGYTF
-	TRBV5-1	TRBJ2-3	-	TGCGCCAGCAGCTTGGGGGCAGACGAAGATTTT	CASSLGADEDF